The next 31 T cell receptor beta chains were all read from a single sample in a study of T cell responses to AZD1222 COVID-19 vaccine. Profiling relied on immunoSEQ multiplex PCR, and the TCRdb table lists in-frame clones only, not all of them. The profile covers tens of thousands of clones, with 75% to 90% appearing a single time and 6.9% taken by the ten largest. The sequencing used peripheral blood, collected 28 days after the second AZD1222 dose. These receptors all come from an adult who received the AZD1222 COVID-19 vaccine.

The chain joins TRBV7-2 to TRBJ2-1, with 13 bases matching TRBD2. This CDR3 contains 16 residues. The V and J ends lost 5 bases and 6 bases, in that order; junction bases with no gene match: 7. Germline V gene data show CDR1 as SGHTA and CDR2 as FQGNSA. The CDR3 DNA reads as TGTGCCAGCAGCATACGGGGGACTAGCGGGGTCAATGAGCAGTTCTTC. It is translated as CASSIRGTSGVNEQFF. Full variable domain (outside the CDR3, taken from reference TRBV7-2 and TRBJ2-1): GAGVSQSPSNKVTEKGKDVELRCDPISGHTALYWYRQSLGQGLEFLIYFQGNSAPDKSGLPSDRFSAERTGGSVSTLTIQRTQQEDSAVYLCASSIRGTSGVNEQFFGPGTRLTVL.

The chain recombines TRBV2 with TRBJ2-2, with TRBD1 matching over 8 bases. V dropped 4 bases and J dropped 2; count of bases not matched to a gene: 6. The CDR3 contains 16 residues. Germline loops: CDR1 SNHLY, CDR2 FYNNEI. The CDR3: CASSAGQGKNTGELFF. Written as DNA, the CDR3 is TGTGCCAGCAGTGCCGGACAGGGTAAAAACACCGGGGAGCTGTTTTTT.

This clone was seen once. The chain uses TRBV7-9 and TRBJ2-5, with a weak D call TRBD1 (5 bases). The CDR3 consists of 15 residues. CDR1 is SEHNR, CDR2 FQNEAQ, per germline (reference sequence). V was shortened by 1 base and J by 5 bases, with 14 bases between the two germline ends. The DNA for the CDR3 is TGTGCCAGCAGCTTAGGGGCTCAGGGCAGGGAGACCCAGTACTTC. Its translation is CASSLGAQGRETQYF. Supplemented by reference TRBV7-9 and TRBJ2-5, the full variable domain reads DTGVSQNPRHKITKRGQNVTFRCDPISEHNRLYWYRQTLGQGPEFLTYFQNEAQLEKSRLLSDRFSAERPKGSFSTLEIQRTEQGDSAMYLCASSLGAQGRETQYFGPGTRLLVL.

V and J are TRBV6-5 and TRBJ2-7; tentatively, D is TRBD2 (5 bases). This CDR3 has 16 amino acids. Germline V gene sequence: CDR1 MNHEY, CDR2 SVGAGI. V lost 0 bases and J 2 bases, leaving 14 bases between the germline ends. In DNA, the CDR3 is TGTGCCAGCAGTTACTCCGGGGTCCAGGCGACCTACGAGCAGTACTTC. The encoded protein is CASSYSGVQATYEQYF.

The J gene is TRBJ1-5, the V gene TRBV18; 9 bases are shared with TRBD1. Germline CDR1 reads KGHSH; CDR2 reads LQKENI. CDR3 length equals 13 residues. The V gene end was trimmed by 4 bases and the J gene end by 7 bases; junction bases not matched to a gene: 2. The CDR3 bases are TGTGCCAGCTCACGGGACAGGGACCAGCCCCAGCATTTT. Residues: CASSRDRDQPQHF.

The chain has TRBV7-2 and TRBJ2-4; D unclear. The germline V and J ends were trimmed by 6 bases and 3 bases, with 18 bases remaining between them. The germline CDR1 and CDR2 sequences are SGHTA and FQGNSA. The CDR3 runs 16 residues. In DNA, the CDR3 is TGTGCCAGCAGTACAAGGAGTCCTTCGGGCAAAAACATTCAGTACTTC. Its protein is CASSTRSPSGKNIQYF.

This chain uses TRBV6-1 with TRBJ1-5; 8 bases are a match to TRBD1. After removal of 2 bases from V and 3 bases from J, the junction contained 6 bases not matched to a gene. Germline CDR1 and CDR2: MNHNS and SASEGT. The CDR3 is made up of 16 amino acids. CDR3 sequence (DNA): TGTGCCAGCAGTGAAATGGACAGGGTAGTCAATCAGCCCCAGCATTTT. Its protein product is CASSEMDRVVNQPQHF.

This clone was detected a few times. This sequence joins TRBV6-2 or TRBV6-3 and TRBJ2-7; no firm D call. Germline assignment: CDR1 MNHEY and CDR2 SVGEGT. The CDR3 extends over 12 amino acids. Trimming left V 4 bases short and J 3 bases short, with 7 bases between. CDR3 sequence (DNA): TGTGCCAGCAGTTTCTCCGTCTACGAGCAGTACTTC. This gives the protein CASSFSVYEQYF.

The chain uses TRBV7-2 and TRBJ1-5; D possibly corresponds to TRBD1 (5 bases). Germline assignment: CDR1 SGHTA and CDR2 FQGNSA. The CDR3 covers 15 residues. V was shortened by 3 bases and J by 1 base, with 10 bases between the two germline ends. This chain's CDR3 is CASSLGRVSNQPQHF. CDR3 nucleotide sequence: TGTGCCAGCAGCTTGGGCAGGGTAAGCAATCAGCCCCAGCATTTT.

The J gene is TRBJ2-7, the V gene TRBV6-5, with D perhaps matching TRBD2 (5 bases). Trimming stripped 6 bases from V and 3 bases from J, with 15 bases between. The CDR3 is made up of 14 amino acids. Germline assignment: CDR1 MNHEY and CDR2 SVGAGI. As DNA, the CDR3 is TGTGCCAGCAGACCCCGAGAAGGGAGCTACGAGCAGTACTTC. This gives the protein CASRPREGSYEQYF.

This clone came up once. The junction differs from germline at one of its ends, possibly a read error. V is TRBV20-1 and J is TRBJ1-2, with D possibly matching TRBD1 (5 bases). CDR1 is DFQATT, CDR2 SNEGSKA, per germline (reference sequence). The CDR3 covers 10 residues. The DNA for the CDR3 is TGCAGTGCTAGAGAGAGGGGACTCATCTTC. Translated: CSARERGLIF.

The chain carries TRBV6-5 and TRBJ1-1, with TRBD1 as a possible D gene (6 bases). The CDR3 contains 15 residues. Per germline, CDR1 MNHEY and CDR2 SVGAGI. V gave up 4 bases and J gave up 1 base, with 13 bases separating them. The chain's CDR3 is CASSSHRVRNTEAFF. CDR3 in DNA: TGTGCCAGCAGTTCCCACAGGGTCAGGAACACTGAAGCTTTCTTT.

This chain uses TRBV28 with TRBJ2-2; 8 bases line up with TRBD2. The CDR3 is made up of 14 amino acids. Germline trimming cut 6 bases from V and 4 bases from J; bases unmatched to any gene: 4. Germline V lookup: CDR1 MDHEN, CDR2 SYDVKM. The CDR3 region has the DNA TGTGCCAGCAGCCAGACTAGCGCCACCGGGGAGCTGTTTTTT. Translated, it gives CASSQTSATGELFF.

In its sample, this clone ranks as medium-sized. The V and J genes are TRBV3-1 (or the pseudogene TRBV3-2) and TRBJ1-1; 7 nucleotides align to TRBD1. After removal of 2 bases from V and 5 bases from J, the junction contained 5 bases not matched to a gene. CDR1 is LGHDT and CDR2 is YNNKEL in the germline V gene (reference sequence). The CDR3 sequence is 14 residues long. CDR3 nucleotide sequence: TGTGCCAGCAGCCAAAGACAGGGTGGGACTGAAGCTTTCTTT. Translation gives CASSQRQGGTEAFF.

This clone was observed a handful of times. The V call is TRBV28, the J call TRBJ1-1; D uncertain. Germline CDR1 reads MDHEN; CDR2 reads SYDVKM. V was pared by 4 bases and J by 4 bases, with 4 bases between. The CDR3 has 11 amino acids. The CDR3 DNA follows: TGTGCCAGCAGTTATCTCACTGAAGCTTTCTTT. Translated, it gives CASSYLTEAFF.

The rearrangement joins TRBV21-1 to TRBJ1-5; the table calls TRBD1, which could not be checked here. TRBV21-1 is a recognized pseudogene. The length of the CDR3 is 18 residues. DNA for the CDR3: TGTGCCAGCAGCAAAGAAGGGACAGGGGGCTGTAGCAATCAGCCCCAGCATTTT. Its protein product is CASSKEGTGGCSNQPQHF.

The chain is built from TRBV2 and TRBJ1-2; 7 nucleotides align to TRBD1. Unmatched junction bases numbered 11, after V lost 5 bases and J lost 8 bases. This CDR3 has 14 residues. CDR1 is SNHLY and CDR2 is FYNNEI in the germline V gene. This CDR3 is CASSPTATGSGYTF. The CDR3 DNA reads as TGTGCCAGCAGTCCAACAGCGACAGGGAGCGGCTACACCTTC.

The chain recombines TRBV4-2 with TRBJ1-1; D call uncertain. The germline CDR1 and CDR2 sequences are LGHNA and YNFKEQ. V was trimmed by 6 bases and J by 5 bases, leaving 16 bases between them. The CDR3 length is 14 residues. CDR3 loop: CASRRYSGETEAFF. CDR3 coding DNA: TGTGCCAGCAGACGTTATAGTGGGGAGACTGAAGCTTTCTTT.

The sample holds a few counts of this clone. This chain's CDR3 is CASSLNSGNTIYF. CDR3 DNA: TGTGCCAGCAGCTTGAACTCTGGAAACACCATATATTTT. The gene calls are TRBV7-9 and TRBJ1-3; D not resolved. The CDR3 spans 13 residues. CDR1 is SEHNR, CDR2 FQNEAQ, per germline (reference sequence). The V end was cut by 3 bases, the J end by 0 bases, with 3 bases between.

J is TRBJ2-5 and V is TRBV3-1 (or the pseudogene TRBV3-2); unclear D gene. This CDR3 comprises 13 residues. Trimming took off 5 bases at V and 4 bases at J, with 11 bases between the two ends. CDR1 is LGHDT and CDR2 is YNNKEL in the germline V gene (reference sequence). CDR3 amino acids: CASSWAVGETQYF. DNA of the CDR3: TGTGCCAGCAGCTGGGCGGTGGGAGAGACCCAGTACTTC.

CDR3 sequence reads: CASSSGGVPQETQYF. DNA for the CDR3: TGTGCCAGCAGCTCTGGAGGGGTCCCACAAGAGACCCAGTACTTC. The chain links TRBV7-9 to TRBJ2-5, with D tentatively TRBD2 (6 bases). The CDR3 runs 15 residues. Per germline, CDR1 SEHNR and CDR2 FQNEAQ (reference sequence). Trimming left V 4 bases short and J 2 bases short, with 14 bases between.

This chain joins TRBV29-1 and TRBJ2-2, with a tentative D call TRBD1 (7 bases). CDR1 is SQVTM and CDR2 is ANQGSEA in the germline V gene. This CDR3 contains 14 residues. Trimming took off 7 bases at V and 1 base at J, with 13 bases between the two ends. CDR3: CSGRQGGNTGELFF. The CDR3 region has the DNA TGCAGCGGGAGGCAGGGGGGGAACACCGGGGAGCTGTTTTTT.

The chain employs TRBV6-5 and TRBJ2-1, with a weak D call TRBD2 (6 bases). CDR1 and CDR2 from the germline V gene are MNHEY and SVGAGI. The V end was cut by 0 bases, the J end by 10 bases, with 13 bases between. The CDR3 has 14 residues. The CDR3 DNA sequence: TGTGCCAGCAGTTACTCGACTAGGGGTCGAGAGCAGTTCTTC. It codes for CASSYSTRGREQFF.

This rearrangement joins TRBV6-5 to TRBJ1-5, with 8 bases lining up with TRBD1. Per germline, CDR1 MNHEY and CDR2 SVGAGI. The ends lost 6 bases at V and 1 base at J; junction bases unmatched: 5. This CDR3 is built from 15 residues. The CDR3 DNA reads TGTGCCAGCAGGAACCAGGGGGCCAGCAATCAGCCCCAGCATTTT. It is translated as CASRNQGASNQPQHF.

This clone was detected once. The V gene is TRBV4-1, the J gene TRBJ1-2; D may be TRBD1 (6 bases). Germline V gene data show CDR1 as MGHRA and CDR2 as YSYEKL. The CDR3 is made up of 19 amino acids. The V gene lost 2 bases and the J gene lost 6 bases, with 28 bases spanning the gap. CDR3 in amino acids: CASSQFLQWSGGGSDGYTF. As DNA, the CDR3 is TGCGCCAGCAGCCAATTCTTGCAGTGGTCCGGAGGGGGGAGTGATGGCTACACCTTC.

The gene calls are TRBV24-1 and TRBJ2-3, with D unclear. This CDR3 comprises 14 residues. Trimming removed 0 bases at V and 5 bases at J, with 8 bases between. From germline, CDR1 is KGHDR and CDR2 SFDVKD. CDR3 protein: CATSDLSPEDTQYF. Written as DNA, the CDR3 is TGTGCCACCAGTGATTTGAGCCCAGAAGATACGCAGTATTTT.

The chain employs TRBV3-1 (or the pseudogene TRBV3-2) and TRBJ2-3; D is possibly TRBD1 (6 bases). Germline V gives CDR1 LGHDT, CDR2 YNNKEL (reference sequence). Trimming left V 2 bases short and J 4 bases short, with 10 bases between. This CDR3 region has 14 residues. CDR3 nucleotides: TGTGCCAGCAGCCAACAGGGGTTGTCAGATACGCAGTATTTT. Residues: CASSQQGLSDTQYF.

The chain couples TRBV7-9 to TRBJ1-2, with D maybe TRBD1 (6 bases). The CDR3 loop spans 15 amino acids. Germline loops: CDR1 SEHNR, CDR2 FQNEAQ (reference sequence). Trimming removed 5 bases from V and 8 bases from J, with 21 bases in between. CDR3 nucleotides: TGTGCCAGCAGCCCGAATTTGGCAGGGGACGAAGGCTACACCTTC. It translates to CASSPNLAGDEGYTF.

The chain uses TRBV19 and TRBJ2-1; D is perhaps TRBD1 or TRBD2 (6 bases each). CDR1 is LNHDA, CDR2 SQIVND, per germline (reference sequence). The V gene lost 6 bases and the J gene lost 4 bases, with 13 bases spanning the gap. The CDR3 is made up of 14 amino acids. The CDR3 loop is CASRRQEGYNEQFF. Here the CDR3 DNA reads TGTGCCAGTAGGAGACAGGAGGGATACAATGAGCAGTTCTTC.

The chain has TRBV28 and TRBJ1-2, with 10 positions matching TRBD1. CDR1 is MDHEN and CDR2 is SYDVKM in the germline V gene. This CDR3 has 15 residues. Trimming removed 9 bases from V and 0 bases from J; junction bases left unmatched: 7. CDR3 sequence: CASVRQGAPNYGYTF. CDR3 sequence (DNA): TGTGCCAGTGTACGACAGGGGGCCCCTAACTATGGCTACACCTTC.

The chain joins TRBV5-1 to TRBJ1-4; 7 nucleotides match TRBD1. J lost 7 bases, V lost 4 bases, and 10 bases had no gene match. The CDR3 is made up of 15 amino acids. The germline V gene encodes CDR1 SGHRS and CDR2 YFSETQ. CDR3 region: CASSPGTERGEKLFF. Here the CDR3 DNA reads TGCGCCAGCAGCCCCGGGACAGAGAGGGGTGAAAAACTGTTTTTT.